This T cell receptor (beta chain) was recorded in a study of T cell changes during pregnancy in multiple sclerosis. CDR3 length equals 15 residues. Looked up from germline, CDR1 is SGHTA and CDR2 is FQGNSA. Trimming shortened V by 1 base and J by 5 bases, and 15 bases separated the two germline ends. TCRdb keeps only in-frame clones here, not all; method: immunoSEQ multiplex PCR. The table has 35,000 to 40,000 clones, over 90% seen once. The specimen comprised CD4+ T cells from peripheral blood mononuclear cells, sampled in the second trimester of pregnancy. This TCR was sampled from a female donor with multiple sclerosis, enrolled in a pregnancy study. V is TRBV7-2 and J is TRBJ2-7, with TRBD2 as a possible D gene (5 bases). The CDR3 region has the DNA TGTGCCAGCAGCTTAGGGGGAGAAGTCTACCACGAGCAGTACTTC. Protein product: CASSLGGEVYHEQYF.